This record covers a single T cell receptor beta chain. This specimen belongs to a study of cytomegalovirus exposure and HLA in healthy donors. Sequencing was performed with immunoSEQ multiplex PCR; in TCRdb, only in-frame clones are kept and a portion is missing. The sample records about 110,000 clones, roughly 88% being singletons. Deletions cut 1 base from V and 10 bases from J, with 11 bases between. Germline V CDR1 and CDR2: SGHDT, YYEEEE. This CDR3 is built from 12 residues. The sequenced sample was PBMCs. The chain combines TRBV5-6 with TRBJ1-1; no reliable D call. This TCR was recovered from a woman between 25 and 40 years old in good health and CMV-seropositive. CDR3 in DNA: TGTGCCAGCAGCTTGAATGCAGTGTCAGCTTTCTTT. Amino acid sequence: CASSLNAVSAFF.